This note documents a single T cell receptor beta chain sequence. Antigen specificity is unknown. Trimming shortened V by 7 bases and J by 5 bases, and 20 bases separated the two germline ends. The germline gives CDR1 LNHNV, CDR2 YYDKDF (reference sequence). This CDR3 contains 15 residues. Unique molecular identifiers were added to individual cDNA molecules. TCRdb ran MiXCR on the 5' RACE reads and lists one entry per CDR3 protein. The data show about 67,000 distinct CDR3 sequences, roughly 12% seen once. The data were obtained in a study of early T cells in non-severe SARS-CoV-2 infection. Across the study: Chains were unpaired, as sequencing was done on bulk RNA from unsorted whole blood. Notes on the study in general: Matches to VDJdb favored anti-spike CD8 responses and missed private and CD4 specificities.

This TCR came from an adult who was a healthcare worker with PCR-confirmed SARS-CoV-2 infection or an uninfected control (not recorded which). The material sequenced was whole blood. J is TRBJ2-5 and V is TRBV15, with D possibly being TRBD2 (5 bases). CDR3 DNA: TGTGCCACCACAAGAAAGCGGTCCTATTTGGAGACCCAGTACTTC. Translated, it gives CATTRKRSYLETQYF.